The source of this T cell receptor beta chain is a study of blood T cell repertoires in COVID-19 (TCRdb year 2020). With regard to the full study: Samples from collaborators originated in the United States, Italy and Spain and spanned both the acute and convalescent phases of COVID-19. The material from the prospective study consisted of cDNA or gDNA derived from T cells, B-cell-depleted T cells, or PBMCs. Deeply sampled blood TCRbeta repertoires from subjects exposed to, actively infected with, or recovered from COVID-19 were included in the dataset. The repertoires were made available in a free public database intended to serve as a resource for research on the immune response to SARS-CoV-2. Samples were obtained from the ongoing ImmuneRACE study (first 160 participants) and from some 1,200 subjects provided by 6 global collaborators. The sample metadata nearly always contained a de-identified subject ID, COVID-19 status, age in years and sex. Where HLA class I and class II types were available, the types were taken from metadata supplied by the sample provider, not from assay-based typing.

This clone was observed a handful of times. Its antigen is still unknown. The input lacks base qualities; no much larger clone sits a single base away. The CDR3 holds 13 amino acids from the cysteine to the phenylalanine. Only the CDR3 DNA is retained, 39 bases long and in frame from the first base. Based on the germline V gene, the CDR1 and CDR2 sequences are MRHNA and SNTAGT. V loses 4 bases at its end and J loses 6 bases; junction bases beyond the gene matches: 4. TCRbeta CDR3 regions were amplified from genomic DNA using the immunoSEQ Assay, a bias-controlled multiplex PCR. The original methods were these. The number of nucleated cells in each sample was estimated from the amplification of reference gene primers within the assay. Sequence reads were collapsed and filtered to measure the absolute abundance of every unique TCRbeta CDR3 rearrangement. For each sample, productive Simpson clonality was calculated by taking the square root of Simpson's diversity index across productive rearrangements. Held by TCRdb, this immuneACCESS table contains in-frame sequences only and omits some clones. Under half of the omission traces to an unresolved V gene where checked; the cause of the rest is unknown. The DNA gave D and trimming, while V, J and clone size come from that table. The sample table shows around 95,000 clones, and about 80% are seen once. Together, the top ten hold roughly a third of the sample.

Beyond this particular receptor, the publication reports: The quantity of clinical and demographic metadata differed by source and by participant and was supplied without curation.

Collaborating institutions collected whole blood in K2EDTA tubes following their own protocols. Collaborator samples were shipped for TCRbeta analysis as frozen whole blood, isolated PBMCs, or DNA extracted from either sample type. This receptor was taken from a man between 65 and 85 years old with active or convalescent COVID-19. The source material was peripheral blood. This chain joins TRBV6-4 to TRBJ1-1, and TRBD1 aligns with 8 junction nucleotides. The CDR3 is CASSATGEAEAFF. The DNA sequence is as follows: TGTGCCAGCAGTGCGACAGGGGAAGCTGAAGCTTTCTTT.